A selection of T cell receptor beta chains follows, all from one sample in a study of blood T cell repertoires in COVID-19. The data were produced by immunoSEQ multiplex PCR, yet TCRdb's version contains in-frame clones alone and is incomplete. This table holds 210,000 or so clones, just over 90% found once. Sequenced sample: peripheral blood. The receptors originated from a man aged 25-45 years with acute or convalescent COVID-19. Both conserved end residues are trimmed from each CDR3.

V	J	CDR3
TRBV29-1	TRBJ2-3	SVEGLAVYTDTQY
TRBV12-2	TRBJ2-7	ASRPSSGLGNNEQY
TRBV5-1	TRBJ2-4	ASSSSGSKNIQY
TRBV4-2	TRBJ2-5	ASSQDFTSGQETQY
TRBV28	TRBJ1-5	ASSLGGALNQPQH
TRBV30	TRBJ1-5	AWSQGRQPQH
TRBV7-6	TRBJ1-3	ASSTPGQDSGNTIY
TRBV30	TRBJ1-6	AWNQQGDSPLH
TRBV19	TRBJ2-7	ASSTPPGQGYEQY
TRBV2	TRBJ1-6	ASSEELTGRSPLH
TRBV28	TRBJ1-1	ASSPYGTQGMNTEAF
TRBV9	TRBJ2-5	ASSAGLAGVQETQY
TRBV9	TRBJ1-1	ASSVEARNTEAF
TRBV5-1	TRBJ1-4	ASSFQGTNEKLF
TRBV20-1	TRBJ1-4	SASNPGQGAREKLF
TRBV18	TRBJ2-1	ASSPRTEFYNEQF
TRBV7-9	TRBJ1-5	ASSGSGTPGGYQPQH
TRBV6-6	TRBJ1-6	ASSTPGTGPSPLH
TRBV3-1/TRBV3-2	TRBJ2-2	ASTQNSYTGELF
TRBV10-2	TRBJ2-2	ASSDRFVTGELF
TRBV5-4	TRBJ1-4	ASSFPGTGDEKLF
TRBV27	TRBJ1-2	ASSPTGTGYGYT
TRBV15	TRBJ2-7	ATSRDGAGFDEQY
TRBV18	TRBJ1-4	ASSAVTGGAGEKLF
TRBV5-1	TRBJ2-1	ASSVGLAGEGNEQF
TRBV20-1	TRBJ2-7	SASLGEQY
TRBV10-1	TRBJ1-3	ASSEREGGSGNTIY
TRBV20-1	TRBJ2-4	SASPGAITTVAKNIQY
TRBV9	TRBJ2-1	ASSPRPGAPEGSDEQF
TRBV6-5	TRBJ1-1	ASSLTPGGGTEAF
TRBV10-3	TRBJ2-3	AISVSGSGADTQY
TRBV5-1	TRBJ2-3	ASSSGVYRDTQY
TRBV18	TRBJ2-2	ASSPLAGANAGELF
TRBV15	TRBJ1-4	ATRLSQSGLNEKLF
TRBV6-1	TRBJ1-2	ASSERNRVSISYGYT
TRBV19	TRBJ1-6	ASCPGGYNSPLH
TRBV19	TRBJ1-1	ASSPGQGRMNTEAF
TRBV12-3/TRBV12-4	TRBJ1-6	ASKTRSSPLH
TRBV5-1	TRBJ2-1	ASSLTRGDEQF
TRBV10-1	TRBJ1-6	ASSAQVNSPLH
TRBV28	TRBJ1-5	ASVPVSNQPQH
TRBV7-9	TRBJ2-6	ASSFTAGANVLT
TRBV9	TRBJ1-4	ASSPPGTGGEKLF
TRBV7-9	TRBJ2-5	ASSPTPGGGGETQY
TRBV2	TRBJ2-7	ASSWRGYEQY
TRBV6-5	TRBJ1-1	ASSTDTNTEAF
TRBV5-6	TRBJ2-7	ASSLTGLAAGEQY
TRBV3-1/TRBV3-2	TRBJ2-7	ASSRTGDAYEQY
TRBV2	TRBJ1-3	ASSEAPPVSGNTIY
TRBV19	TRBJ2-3	ASSLPGTGADTQY
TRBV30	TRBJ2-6	ACNRAGANVLT
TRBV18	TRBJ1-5	ASSLTGAGNQPQH
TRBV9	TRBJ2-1	ASSVSGSRGNEQF